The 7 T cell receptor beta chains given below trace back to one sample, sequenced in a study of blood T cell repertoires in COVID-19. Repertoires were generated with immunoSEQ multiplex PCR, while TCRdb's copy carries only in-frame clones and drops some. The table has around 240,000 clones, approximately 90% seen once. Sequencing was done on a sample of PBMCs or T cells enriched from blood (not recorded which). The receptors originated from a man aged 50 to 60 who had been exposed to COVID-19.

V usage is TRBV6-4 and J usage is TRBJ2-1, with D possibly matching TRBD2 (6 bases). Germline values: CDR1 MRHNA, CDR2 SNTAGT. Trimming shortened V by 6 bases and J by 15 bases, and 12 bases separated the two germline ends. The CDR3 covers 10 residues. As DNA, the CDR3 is TGTGCCAGCAGAAAAACTAGCTGGTTCTTC. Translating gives CASRKTSWFF.

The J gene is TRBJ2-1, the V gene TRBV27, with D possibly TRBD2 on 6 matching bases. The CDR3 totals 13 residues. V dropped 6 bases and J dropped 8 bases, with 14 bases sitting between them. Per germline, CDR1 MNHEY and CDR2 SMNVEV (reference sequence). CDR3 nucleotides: TGTGCCAGCAGCCAACTTACGGGGGATGAGCAGTTCTTC. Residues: CASSQLTGDEQFF.

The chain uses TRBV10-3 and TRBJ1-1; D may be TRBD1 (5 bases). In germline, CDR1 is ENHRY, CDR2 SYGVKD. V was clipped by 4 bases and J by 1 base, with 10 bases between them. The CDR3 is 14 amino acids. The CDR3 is CAISGLDRNTEAFF. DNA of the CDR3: TGTGCCATCAGTGGCCTTGACAGGAACACTGAAGCTTTCTTT.

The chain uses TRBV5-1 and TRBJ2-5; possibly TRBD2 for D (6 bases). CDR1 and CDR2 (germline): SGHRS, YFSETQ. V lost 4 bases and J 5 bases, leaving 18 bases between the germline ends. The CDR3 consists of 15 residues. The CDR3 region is CASSMGGDRGETQYF. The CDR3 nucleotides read TGCGCCAGCAGCATGGGTGGAGACCGGGGGGAGACCCAGTACTTC. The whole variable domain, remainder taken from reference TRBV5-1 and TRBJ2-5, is KAGVTQTPRYLIKTRGQQVTLSCSPISGHRSVSWYQQTPGQGLQFLFEYFSETQRNKGNFPGRFSGRQFSNSRSEMNVSTLELGDSALYLCASSMGGDRGETQYFGPGTRLLVL.

CDR3: CASSPTTGGYGYTF. The DNA for the CDR3 is TGTGCCAGCAGTCCAACGACAGGGGGCTATGGCTACACCTTC. The chain links TRBV27 to TRBJ1-2; 9 bases agree with TRBD1. The junction had 5 bases not matched to a gene; V was cut back by 5 bases and J by 4 bases. The CDR3 consists of 14 residues. Germline values: CDR1 MNHEY, CDR2 SMNVEV (reference sequence).

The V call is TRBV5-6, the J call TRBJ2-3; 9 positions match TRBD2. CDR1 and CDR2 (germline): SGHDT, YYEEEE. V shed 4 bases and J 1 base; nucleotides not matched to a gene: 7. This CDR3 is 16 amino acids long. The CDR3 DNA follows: TGTGCCAGCAGCATATTAGCGGGAGTTGGCACAGATACGCAGTATTTT. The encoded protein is CASSILAGVGTDTQYF.

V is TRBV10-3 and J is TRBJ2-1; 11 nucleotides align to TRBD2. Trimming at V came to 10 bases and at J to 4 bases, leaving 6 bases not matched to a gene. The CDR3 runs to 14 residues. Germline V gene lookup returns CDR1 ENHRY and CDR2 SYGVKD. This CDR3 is CANSGTSGYNEQFF. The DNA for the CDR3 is TGTGCCAACAGCGGGACTAGCGGATACAATGAGCAGTTCTTC.